This T cell receptor beta chain was captured by sequencing in a study of memory CD4+ T cells and cytomegalovirus serostatus. The wider study: Of the healthy Belgian adults, nine or ten were CMV seropositive and 20 to 25 seronegative.

Single viable CD3+CD4+CD8-CD45RO+ cells were sorted as the memory CD4+ T cells. V was pared by 6 bases and J by 8 bases, with 8 bases of the junction left unmatched. The germline CDR1 and CDR2 sequences are SGHTA and FQGNSA. The CDR3 covers 13 residues. The table came from immunoSEQ multiplex PCR; TCRdb's copy has only in-frame clones and leaves some out. The sample has 55,000 to 75,000 clones, about 81% seen once. The chain has TRBV7-2 and TRBJ2-7, with TRBD2 matching over 9 bases. This receptor was taken from an adult in good health and CMV-seronegative. The sample comprised memory CD4+ T cells from blood. The CDR3 bases are TGTGCCAGCAGGACTCGCGGGGGGGTACAGCAGTACTTC. This encodes CASRTRGGVQQYF.